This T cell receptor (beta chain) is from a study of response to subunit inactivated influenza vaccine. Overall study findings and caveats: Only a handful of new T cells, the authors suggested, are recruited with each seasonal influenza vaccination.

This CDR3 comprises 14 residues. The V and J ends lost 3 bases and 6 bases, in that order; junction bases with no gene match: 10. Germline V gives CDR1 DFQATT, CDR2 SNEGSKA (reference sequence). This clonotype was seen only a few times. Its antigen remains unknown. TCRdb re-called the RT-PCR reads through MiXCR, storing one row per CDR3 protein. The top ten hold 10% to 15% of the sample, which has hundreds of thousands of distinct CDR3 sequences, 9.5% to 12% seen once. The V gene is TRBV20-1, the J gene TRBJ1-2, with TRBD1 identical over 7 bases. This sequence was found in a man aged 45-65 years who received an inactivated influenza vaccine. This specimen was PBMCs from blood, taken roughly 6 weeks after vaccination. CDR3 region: CSARFQGRGDGYTF. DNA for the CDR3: TGCAGTGCTAGGTTTCAGGGCAGGGGGGATGGCTACACCTTC.